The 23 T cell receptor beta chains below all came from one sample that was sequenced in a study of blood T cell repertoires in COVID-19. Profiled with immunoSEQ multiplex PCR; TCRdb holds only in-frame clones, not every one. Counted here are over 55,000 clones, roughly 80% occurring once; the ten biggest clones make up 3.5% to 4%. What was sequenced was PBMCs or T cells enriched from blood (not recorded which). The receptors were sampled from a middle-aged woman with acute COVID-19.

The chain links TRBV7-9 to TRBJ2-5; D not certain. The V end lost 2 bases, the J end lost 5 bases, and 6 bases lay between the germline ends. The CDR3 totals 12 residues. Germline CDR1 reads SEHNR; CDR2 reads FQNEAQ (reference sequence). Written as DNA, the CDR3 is TGTGCCAGCAGCTTATCCGGGGAGACCCAGTACTTC. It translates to CASSLSGETQYF.

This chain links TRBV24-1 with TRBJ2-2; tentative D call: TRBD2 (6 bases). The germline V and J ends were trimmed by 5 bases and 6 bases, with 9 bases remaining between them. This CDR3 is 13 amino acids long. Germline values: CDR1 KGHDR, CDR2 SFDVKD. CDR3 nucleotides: TGTGCCACCAGTGTTGGGGGGTCCGGGGAGCTGTTTTTT. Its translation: CATSVGGSGELFF.

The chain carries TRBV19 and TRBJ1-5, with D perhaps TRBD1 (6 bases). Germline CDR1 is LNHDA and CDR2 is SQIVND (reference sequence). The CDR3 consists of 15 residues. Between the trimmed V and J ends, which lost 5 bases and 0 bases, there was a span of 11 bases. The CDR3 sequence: CASSSGQHSNQPQHF. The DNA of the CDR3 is TGTGCCAGTAGTTCGGGACAACATAGCAATCAGCCCCAGCATTTT.

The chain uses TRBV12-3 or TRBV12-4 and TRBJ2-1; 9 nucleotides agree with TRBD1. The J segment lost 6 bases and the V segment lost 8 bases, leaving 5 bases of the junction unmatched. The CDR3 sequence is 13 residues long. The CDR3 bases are TGTGCCAGCCAACAGGGGGCTGGCAATGAGCAGTTCTTC. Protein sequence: CASQQGAGNEQFF.

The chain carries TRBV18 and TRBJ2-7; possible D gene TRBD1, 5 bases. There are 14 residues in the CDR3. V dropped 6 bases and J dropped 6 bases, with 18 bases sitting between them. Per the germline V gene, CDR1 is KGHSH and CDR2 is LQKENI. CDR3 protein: CASSPVVGVFEQYV. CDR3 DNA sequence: TGTGCCAGCTCCCCGGTGGTAGGGGTCTTCGAGCAGTACGTC.

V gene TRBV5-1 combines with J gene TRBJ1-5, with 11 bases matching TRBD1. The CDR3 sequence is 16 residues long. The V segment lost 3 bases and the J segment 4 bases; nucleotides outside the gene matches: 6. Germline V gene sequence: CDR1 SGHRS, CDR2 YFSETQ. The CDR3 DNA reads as TGCGCCAGCAGCTCGGGGACAGGGGGAAGGAATCAGCCCCAGCATTTT. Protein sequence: CASSSGTGGRNQPQHF.

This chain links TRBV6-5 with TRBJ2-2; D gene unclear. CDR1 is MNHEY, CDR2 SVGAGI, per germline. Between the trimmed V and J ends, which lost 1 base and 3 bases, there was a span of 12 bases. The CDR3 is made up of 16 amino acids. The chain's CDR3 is CASSYLAEEYTGELFF. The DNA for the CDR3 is TGTGCCAGCAGTTACTTGGCCGAGGAGTACACCGGGGAGCTGTTTTTT.

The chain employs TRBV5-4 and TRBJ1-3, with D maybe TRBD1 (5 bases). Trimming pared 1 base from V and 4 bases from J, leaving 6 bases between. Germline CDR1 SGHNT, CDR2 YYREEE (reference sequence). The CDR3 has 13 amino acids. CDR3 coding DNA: TGTGCCAGCAGCTTGCCAGGGGGAAACACCATATATTTT. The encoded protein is CASSLPGGNTIYF. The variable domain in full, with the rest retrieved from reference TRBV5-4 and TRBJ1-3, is ETGVTQSPTHLIKTRGQQVTLRCSSQSGHNTVSWYQQALGQGPQFIFQYYREEENGRGNFPPRFSGLQFPNYSSELNVNALELDDSALYLCASSLPGGNTIYFGEGSWLTVV.

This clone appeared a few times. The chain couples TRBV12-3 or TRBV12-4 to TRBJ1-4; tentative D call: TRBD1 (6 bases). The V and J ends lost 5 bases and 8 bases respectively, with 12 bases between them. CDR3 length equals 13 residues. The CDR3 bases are TGTGCCAGCAGTGCACAGGGCGTCGAAAAACTGTTTTTT. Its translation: CASSAQGVEKLFF.

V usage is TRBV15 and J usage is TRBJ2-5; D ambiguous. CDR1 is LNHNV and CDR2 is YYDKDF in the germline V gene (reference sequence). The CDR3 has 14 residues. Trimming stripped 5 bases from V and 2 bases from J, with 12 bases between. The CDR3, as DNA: TGTGCCACCAGCGGCCTCGCGGCTCAAGAGACCCAGTACTTC. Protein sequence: CATSGLAAQETQYF.

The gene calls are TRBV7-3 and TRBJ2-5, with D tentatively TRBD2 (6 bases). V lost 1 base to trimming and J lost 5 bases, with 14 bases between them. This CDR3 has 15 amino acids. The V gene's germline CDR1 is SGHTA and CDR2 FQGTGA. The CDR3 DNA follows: TGTGCCAGCAGCTTAAGTGGAGGGCCAGGGGAGACCCAGTACTTC. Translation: CASSLSGGPGETQYF.

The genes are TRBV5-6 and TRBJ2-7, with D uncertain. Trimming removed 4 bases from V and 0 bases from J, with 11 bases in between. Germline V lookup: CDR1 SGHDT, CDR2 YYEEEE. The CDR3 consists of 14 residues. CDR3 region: CASSIYSGSYEQYV. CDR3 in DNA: TGTGCCAGCAGCATTTATTCCGGCTCCTACGAGCAGTACGTC.

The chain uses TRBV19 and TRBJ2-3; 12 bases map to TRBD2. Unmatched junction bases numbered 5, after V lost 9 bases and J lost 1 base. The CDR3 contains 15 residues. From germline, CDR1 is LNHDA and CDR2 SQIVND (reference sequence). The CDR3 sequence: CASQRLAGGTDTQYF. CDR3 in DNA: TGTGCCAGCCAGAGACTAGCGGGGGGCACAGATACGCAGTATTTT.

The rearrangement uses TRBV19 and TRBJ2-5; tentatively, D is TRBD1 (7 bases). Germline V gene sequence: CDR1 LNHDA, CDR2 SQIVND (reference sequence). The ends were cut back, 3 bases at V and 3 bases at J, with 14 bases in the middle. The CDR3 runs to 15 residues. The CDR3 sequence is CASSMEGQSKETQYF. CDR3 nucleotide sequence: TGTGCCAGTAGTATGGAGGGACAGTCTAAAGAGACCCAGTACTTC. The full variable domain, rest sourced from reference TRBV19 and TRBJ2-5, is DGGITQSPKYLFRKEGQNVTLSCEQNLNHDAMYWYRQDPGQGLRLIYYSQIVNDFQKGDIAEGYSVSREKKESFPLTVTSAQKNPTAFYLCASSMEGQSKETQYFGPGTRLLVL.

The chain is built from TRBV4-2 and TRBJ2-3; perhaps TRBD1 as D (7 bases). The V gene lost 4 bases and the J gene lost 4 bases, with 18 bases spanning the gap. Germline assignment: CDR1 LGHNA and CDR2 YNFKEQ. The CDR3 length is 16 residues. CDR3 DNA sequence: TGTGCCAGCAGCCCCCAGCAGGGGGGCATTTCAGATACGCAGTATTTT. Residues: CASSPQQGGISDTQYF.

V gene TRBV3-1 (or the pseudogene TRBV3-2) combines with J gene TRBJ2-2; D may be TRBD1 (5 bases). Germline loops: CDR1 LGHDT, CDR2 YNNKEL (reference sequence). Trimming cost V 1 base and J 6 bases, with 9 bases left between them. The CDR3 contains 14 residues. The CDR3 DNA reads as TGTGCCAGCAGCCAAGTCGCGACAGCCGGGGAGCTGTTTTTT. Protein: CASSQVATAGELFF.

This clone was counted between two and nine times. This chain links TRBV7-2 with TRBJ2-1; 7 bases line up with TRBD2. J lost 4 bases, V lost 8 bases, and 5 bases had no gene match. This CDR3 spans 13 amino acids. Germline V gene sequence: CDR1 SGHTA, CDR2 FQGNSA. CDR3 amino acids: CASALGGYNEQFF. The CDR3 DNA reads TGTGCCAGCGCATTGGGAGGGTACAATGAGCAGTTCTTC.

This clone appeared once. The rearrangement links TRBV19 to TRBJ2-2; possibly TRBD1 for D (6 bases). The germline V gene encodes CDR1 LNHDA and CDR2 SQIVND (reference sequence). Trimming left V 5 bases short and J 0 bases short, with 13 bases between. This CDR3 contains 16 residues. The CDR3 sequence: CASSLLPGANTGELFF. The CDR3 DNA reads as TGTGCCAGTAGTCTCCTGCCAGGGGCGAACACCGGGGAGCTGTTTTTT.

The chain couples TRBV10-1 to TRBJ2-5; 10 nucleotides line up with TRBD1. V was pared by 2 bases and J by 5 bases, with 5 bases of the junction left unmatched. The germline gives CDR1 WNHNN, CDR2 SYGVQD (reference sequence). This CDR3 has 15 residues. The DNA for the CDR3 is TGCGCCAGCAGTGAGCTGACAGGGGGCAGGGAGACCCAGTACTTC. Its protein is CASSELTGGRETQYF.

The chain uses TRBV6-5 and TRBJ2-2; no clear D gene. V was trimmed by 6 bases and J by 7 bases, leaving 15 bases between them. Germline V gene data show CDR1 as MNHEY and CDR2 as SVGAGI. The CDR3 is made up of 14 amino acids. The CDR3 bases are TGTGCCAGCAGCCCACTCGCCGGCGGCGGGGAGCTGTTTTTT. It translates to CASSPLAGGGELFF.

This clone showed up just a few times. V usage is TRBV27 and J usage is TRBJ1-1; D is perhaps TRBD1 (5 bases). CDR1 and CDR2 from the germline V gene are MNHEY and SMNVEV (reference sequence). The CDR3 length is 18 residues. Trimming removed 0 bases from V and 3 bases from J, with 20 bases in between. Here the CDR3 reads CASSLSLGGAGGDTEAFF. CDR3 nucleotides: TGTGCCAGCAGTTTATCCCTAGGTGGGGCGGGAGGAGACACTGAAGCTTTCTTT.

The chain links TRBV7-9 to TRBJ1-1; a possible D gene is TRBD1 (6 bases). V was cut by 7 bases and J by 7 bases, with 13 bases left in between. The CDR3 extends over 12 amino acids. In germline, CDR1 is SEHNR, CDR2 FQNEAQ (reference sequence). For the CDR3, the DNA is TGTGCCAGCACCTCCCAGGGGAATGAAGCTTTCTTT. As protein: CASTSQGNEAFF.

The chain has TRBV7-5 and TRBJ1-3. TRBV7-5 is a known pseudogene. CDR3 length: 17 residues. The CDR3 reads CARSLVFGSDSGNTIYF. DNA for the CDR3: TGTGCCAGAAGCTTAGTGTTCGGGTCAGACTCTGGAAACACCATATATTTT.